The rows below give T cell receptor beta chains drawn from one sample of a study of shared clonotypes between healthy human individuals. The method was immunoSEQ multiplex PCR; TCRdb's version includes in-frame clones alone and lacks a portion of them. This sample has 950,000 to 1,100,000 clones, with about 76% found just once. The specimen sequenced was memory CD4+ T cells sorted from blood. The receptors were sampled from a young man in good health. Both conserved end residues are part of each CDR3. Fields, in order: CDR3 DNA, CDR3 protein, J gene, clone size, D gene, V gene. A D gene is named only where the DNA matches it firmly. Clone size, where shown, is once, few, many, or a class for clones that have expanded.

CDR3nt: TGCGCCAGCAGCTTGGATAGGACAGGGGGGAACACTGAAGCTTTCTTT; CDR3aa: CASSLDRTGGNTEAFF; j_gene: TRBJ1-1; abundance: once; d_gene: TRBD1; v_gene: TRBV5-1
CDR3nt: TGTGCCAGCAGCCTCGGGCGAGAAGCTTTCTTT; CDR3aa: CASSLGREAFF; j_gene: TRBJ1-1; abundance: -; d_gene: -; v_gene: TRBV14
CDR3nt: TGTGCCAGCTCACCGATGGAGGGCTCCTACAATGAGCAGTTCTTC; CDR3aa: CASSPMEGSYNEQFF; j_gene: TRBJ2-1; abundance: -; d_gene: -; v_gene: TRBV18
CDR3nt: TGTGCCAGCAATTCCGGGACAGGATTTTACGAGCAGTACTTC; CDR3aa: CASNSGTGFYEQYF; j_gene: TRBJ2-7; abundance: -; d_gene: TRBD1; v_gene: TRBV6-1
CDR3nt: TGTGCCTGGACGCCACTGGACAGGTATAACACTGAAGCTTTCTTT; CDR3aa: CAWTPLDRYNTEAFF; j_gene: TRBJ1-1; abundance: once; d_gene: TRBD1; v_gene: TRBV30
CDR3nt: TGTGCCAGCGGAGGGGGGAGGGCCTACGAGCAGTACTTC; CDR3aa: CASGGGRAYEQYF; j_gene: TRBJ2-7; abundance: -; d_gene: -; v_gene: TRBV28
CDR3nt: TGTGCCATCAGCGAAACAGGGGTGGGAAACACCATATATTTT; CDR3aa: CAISETGVGNTIYF; j_gene: TRBJ1-3; abundance: -; d_gene: TRBD1; v_gene: TRBV10-3
CDR3nt: TGTGCCAGCAGCAGGTCAGGGTACGGCTACACCTTC; CDR3aa: CASSRSGYGYTF; j_gene: TRBJ1-2; abundance: once; d_gene: -; v_gene: TRBV5-8
CDR3nt: TGCAGCGTTACCGCGCTAGCGGGAGCCACAGATACGCAGTATTTT; CDR3aa: CSVTALAGATDTQYF; j_gene: TRBJ2-3; abundance: -; d_gene: TRBD2; v_gene: TRBV29-1
CDR3nt: TGTGCCAGCAGCTCCGGGGTTACCGGGGAGCTGTTTTTT; CDR3aa: CASSSGVTGELFF; j_gene: TRBJ2-2; abundance: -; d_gene: -; v_gene: TRBV7-2
CDR3nt: TGTGCCAGCAGCCTGTGGGGGGAGGGTTACACCTTC; CDR3aa: CASSLWGEGYTF; j_gene: TRBJ1-2; abundance: once; d_gene: -; v_gene: TRBV11-2
CDR3nt: TGCGCCAGCAGCGTGGGACTAGCTTTGGAGACCCAGTACTTC; CDR3aa: CASSVGLALETQYF; j_gene: TRBJ2-5; abundance: -; d_gene: TRBD2; v_gene: TRBV5-1
CDR3nt: TGTGCCAGTCAGACAGGGGGCTTTCCCTCCTACGAGCAGTACTTC; CDR3aa: CASQTGGFPSYEQYF; j_gene: TRBJ2-7; abundance: -; d_gene: TRBD1; v_gene: TRBV28
CDR3nt: TGTGCCAGCAGCCCGACAGGGGGAAGGGCCAACGTCCTGACTTTC; CDR3aa: CASSPTGGRANVLTF; j_gene: TRBJ2-6; abundance: -; d_gene: TRBD1; v_gene: TRBV28
CDR3nt: TGCGCCAGCAGTCCCAGCGGGAGGTCTTACGAGCAGTACTTC; CDR3aa: CASSPSGRSYEQYF; j_gene: TRBJ2-7; abundance: once; d_gene: TRBD2; v_gene: TRBV10-2
CDR3nt: TGTGCCAGCAGCTTGGCCACGGTTAACACTGAAGCTTTCTTT; CDR3aa: CASSLATVNTEAFF; j_gene: TRBJ1-1; abundance: -; d_gene: -; v_gene: TRBV5-6
CDR3nt: TGTGCCAGCAGCTTAGACGGGAGGGCAAAGACCCAGTACTTC; CDR3aa: CASSLDGRAKTQYF; j_gene: TRBJ2-5; abundance: -; d_gene: TRBD2; v_gene: TRBV7-9
CDR3nt: TGTGCCTGCTGTTGGCGGGGGGCCACAGATACGCAGTATTTT; CDR3aa: CACCWRGATDTQYF; j_gene: TRBJ2-3; abundance: -; d_gene: TRBD2; v_gene: TRBV6-5
CDR3nt: TGTGCCAGCAGCCGCCGCACGACAGGGGGGGACACTGAAGCTTTCTTT; CDR3aa: CASSRRTTGGDTEAFF; j_gene: TRBJ1-1; abundance: -; d_gene: TRBD1; v_gene: TRBV7-2
CDR3nt: TGTGCCAGCAGCCAAGGACTAGCACTGTACTTC; CDR3aa: CASSQGLALYF; j_gene: TRBJ2-7; abundance: -; d_gene: TRBD2; v_gene: TRBV7-2
CDR3nt: TGTGCCAGCAGTTCTACCTCGTCACCTCAGGGGATCCAAGAGACCCAGTACTTC; CDR3aa: CASSSTSSPQGIQETQYF; j_gene: TRBJ2-5; abundance: once; d_gene: -; v_gene: TRBV2
CDR3nt: TGTGCCAGCAGCTTAAGGCCAGACAATGAGCAGTTCTTC; CDR3aa: CASSLRPDNEQFF; j_gene: TRBJ2-1; abundance: -; d_gene: -; v_gene: TRBV7-2
CDR3nt: TGTGCCAGTAGCCCACCTACAGGGGTCTCCTACAATGAGCAGTTCTTC; CDR3aa: CASSPPTGVSYNEQFF; j_gene: TRBJ2-1; abundance: -; d_gene: TRBD1; v_gene: TRBV19
CDR3nt: TGTGCCAGTAACGGGGCTGGGACAGAGACCCAGTACTTC; CDR3aa: CASNGAGTETQYF; j_gene: TRBJ2-5; abundance: -; d_gene: -; v_gene: TRBV19
CDR3nt: TGTGCCAGCAGTCCCGGGGAGTCGGGCTACACCTTC; CDR3aa: CASSPGESGYTF; j_gene: TRBJ1-2; abundance: -; d_gene: -; v_gene: TRBV7-9
CDR3nt: TGTGCCAGCAGCTTAAGGCCAGATACCGGGCAGTACTTC; CDR3aa: CASSLRPDTGQYF; j_gene: TRBJ2-7; abundance: -; d_gene: -; v_gene: TRBV11-3
CDR3nt: TGTGCCTGGATAGGTTTGGGCAGGAATTCACCCCTCCACTTT; CDR3aa: CAWIGLGRNSPLHF; j_gene: TRBJ1-6; abundance: -; d_gene: -; v_gene: TRBV30
CDR3nt: TGTGCCAGCAGTGCAGGGGTTACTAATGAAAAACTGTTTTTT; CDR3aa: CASSAGVTNEKLFF; j_gene: TRBJ1-4; abundance: -; d_gene: -; v_gene: TRBV25-1
CDR3nt: TGCGCCAGCAGCTTGTACGGTAGTAACACCGGGGAGCTGTTTTTT; CDR3aa: CASSLYGSNTGELFF; j_gene: TRBJ2-2; abundance: few; d_gene: -; v_gene: TRBV5-1
CDR3nt: TGCGCCAGCAGCTTGGGAGGGGGAGGAGAGACCCAGTACTTC; CDR3aa: CASSLGGGGETQYF; j_gene: TRBJ2-5; abundance: -; d_gene: -; v_gene: TRBV5-1
CDR3nt: TGTGCCATCAGCCCCTGGACTAGCGGGAGAGTAGATACGCAGTATTTT; CDR3aa: CAISPWTSGRVDTQYF; j_gene: TRBJ2-3; abundance: -; d_gene: TRBD2; v_gene: TRBV10-3
CDR3nt: TGTGCCTGGAGAGCCGCGGACAGGGGATCAGGTGAGCAGTTCTTC; CDR3aa: CAWRAADRGSGEQFF; j_gene: TRBJ2-1; abundance: -; d_gene: TRBD1; v_gene: TRBV30
CDR3nt: TGCGCCAGCATTGGATTTCTCGGGGGGGCGACAGATACGCAGTATTTT; CDR3aa: CASIGFLGGATDTQYF; j_gene: TRBJ2-3; abundance: -; d_gene: TRBD2; v_gene: TRBV10-2
CDR3nt: TGTGCCATCGGAAAAGAGACCCAGTACTTC; CDR3aa: CAIGKETQYF; j_gene: TRBJ2-5; abundance: -; d_gene: -; v_gene: TRBV6-6
CDR3nt: TGTGCCAGCGGGGACAACATCTACGAGCAGTACTTC; CDR3aa: CASGDNIYEQYF; j_gene: TRBJ2-7; abundance: -; d_gene: -; v_gene: TRBV6-6
CDR3nt: TGCGCCAAATCTACAGGTGGATTGAACACTGAAGCTTTCTTT; CDR3aa: CAKSTGGLNTEAFF; j_gene: TRBJ1-1; abundance: -; d_gene: -; v_gene: TRBV5-1
CDR3nt: TGTGCCAGCAGCTTTTATGGTGGGACAGGGTCTTACAATGAGCAGTTCTTC; CDR3aa: CASSFYGGTGSYNEQFF; j_gene: TRBJ2-1; abundance: -; d_gene: TRBD1; v_gene: TRBV5-6
CDR3nt: TGTGCCAGCAGTGAACAAGGACAGGGCGGCACAGATACGCAGTATTTT; CDR3aa: CASSEQGQGGTDTQYF; j_gene: TRBJ2-3; abundance: -; d_gene: TRBD1; v_gene: TRBV25-1
CDR3nt: TGCGCCAGCAGCTTGTTAGATCCTGGGGCCAACGTCCTGACTTTC; CDR3aa: CASSLLDPGANVLTF; j_gene: TRBJ2-6; abundance: once; d_gene: -; v_gene: TRBV5-1
CDR3nt: TGCAGTGCGGGGGGGGCTTGGGAGCAGTACTTC; CDR3aa: CSAGGAWEQYF; j_gene: TRBJ2-7; abundance: -; d_gene: -; v_gene: TRBV20-1
CDR3nt: TGTGCCAGCAGCTTGGCCGGGGACAGGGGGCGAGATGGCTACACCTTC; CDR3aa: CASSLAGDRGRDGYTF; j_gene: TRBJ1-2; abundance: few; d_gene: TRBD1; v_gene: TRBV5-4
CDR3nt: TGTGACACCCACTGGAGTGACCAAGAGACCCAGTACTTC; CDR3aa: CDTHWSDQETQYF; j_gene: TRBJ2-5; abundance: -; d_gene: -; v_gene: TRBV9
CDR3nt: TGTGCCAGCTCACCCCTGGCCTCCTACGAGCAGTACTTC; CDR3aa: CASSPLASYEQYF; j_gene: TRBJ2-7; abundance: -; d_gene: -; v_gene: TRBV18
CDR3nt: TGTGCCAGCAGTTCACTTACCGGGACAGGGGGACTCAACTATGGCTACACCTTC; CDR3aa: CASSSLTGTGGLNYGYTF; j_gene: TRBJ1-2; abundance: -; d_gene: TRBD1; v_gene: TRBV28
CDR3nt: TGTGCCAGCAGCTTAGAGTATAGGACCGGGGAGCTGTTTTTT; CDR3aa: CASSLEYRTGELFF; j_gene: TRBJ2-2; abundance: -; d_gene: -; v_gene: TRBV11-2
CDR3nt: TGTGCCAGCTCAGTAGCAGGGGACGCCTACGAGCAGTACTTC; CDR3aa: CASSVAGDAYEQYF; j_gene: TRBJ2-7; abundance: -; d_gene: -; v_gene: TRBV18
CDR3nt: TGTGCCAGCAGCCTCCAGAGGGCGGGAGGGGCAGATACGCAGTATTTT; CDR3aa: CASSLQRAGGADTQYF; j_gene: TRBJ2-3; abundance: -; d_gene: TRBD2; v_gene: TRBV7-2
CDR3nt: TGTGCCAGTAGTATTAGACAGTTGAACACCGGGGAGCTGTTTTTT; CDR3aa: CASSIRQLNTGELFF; j_gene: TRBJ2-2; abundance: -; d_gene: -; v_gene: TRBV19